This TCR beta chain was obtained from a study of OX40 agonist ivuxolimab in advanced cancers. Study-wide results and limits: Among the lowest levels of clonal expansion were found in partial responders at 0.1-3.0 mg/kg. Expanded peripheral T cells had an undetermined antigen specificity.

About this clone itself: Its antigen is currently unknown.

Trimming removed 6 bases from V and 4 bases from J; junction bases left unmatched: 8. Germline CDR1 is SNHLY and CDR2 is FYNNEI. This CDR3 is 14 amino acids long. Using immunoSEQ multiplex PCR, the repertoire was profiled, and TCRdb retains in-frame clones only, with some absent. The table has about 82,000 clones, around 88% seen once. The material was CD4+ or CD8+ T cells sorted from blood, obtained in a trial of the OX40 agonist ivuxolimab. The TCR originated in an adult with an advanced solid tumor such as melanoma, head and neck, liver or kidney cancer. The V call is TRBV2, the J call TRBJ1-1; 7 bases map to TRBD1. The DNA of the CDR3 is TGTGCCAGCAGAGGAAAACAGGGGAGCACTGAAGCTTTCTTT. It encodes CASRGKQGSTEAFF.